This T cell receptor (beta chain) comes out of a study of blood T cell repertoires in COVID-19. Turning to the study itself: T cells, B-cell-depleted T cells, or PBMCs provided the cDNA or gDNA that served as material.

Sequenced by immunoSEQ multiplex PCR; TCRdb stores in-frame clones only, minus some. The sample records about 73,000 clones, roughly four fifths being singletons. Enrollment of patients from Seattle took place during active infection, with longitudinal follow-up. Germline CDR1 and CDR2: LNHNV and YYDKDF (reference sequence). V shed 7 bases and J shed 3 bases, with 7 bases lying between them. The CDR3 is made up of 12 amino acids. The receptor comes from a man in his sixties or seventies with COVID-19, enrolled during active disease. The chain is built from TRBV15 and TRBJ1-5, with D unresolved. What was sequenced was peripheral blood. CDR3 sequence: CATTDTNQPQHF. CDR3 nucleotide sequence: TGTGCCACCACCGACACCAATCAGCCCCAGCATTTT.